This TCR beta chain was identified during a study of a mutant IDH1 vaccine in newly diagnosed glioma. Overall study: Former treatment meant radiotherapy, temozolomide, or both; the majority had gotten both.

Time point described: week 23, last vaccination. Each vaccine dose was 300 ug of mutant IDH1 20-mer peptide, with topical imiquimod. With regard to this clone: Its antigen is undetermined.

CDR1 is SGHAT and CDR2 is FQNNGV in the germline V gene. V was trimmed by 4 bases and J by 3 bases, leaving 8 bases between them. The CDR3 consists of 13 residues. Measured with immunoSEQ multiplex PCR; TCRdb has only the in-frame clones, and not every one. The data show about 67,000 clones, with approximately 84% seen just once and roughly 15% held by the top ten. The chain couples TRBV11-2 to TRBJ2-3; D is ambiguous. The sample in question was PBMCs, obtained from a glioma patient whose treatment included an IDH1 peptide vaccine. The sequence derives from a man aged 18-30 years with glioma. DNA for the CDR3: TGTGCCAGCAGCTCATTCAGTACAGATACGCAGTATTTT. Translating it yields CASSSFSTDTQYF.